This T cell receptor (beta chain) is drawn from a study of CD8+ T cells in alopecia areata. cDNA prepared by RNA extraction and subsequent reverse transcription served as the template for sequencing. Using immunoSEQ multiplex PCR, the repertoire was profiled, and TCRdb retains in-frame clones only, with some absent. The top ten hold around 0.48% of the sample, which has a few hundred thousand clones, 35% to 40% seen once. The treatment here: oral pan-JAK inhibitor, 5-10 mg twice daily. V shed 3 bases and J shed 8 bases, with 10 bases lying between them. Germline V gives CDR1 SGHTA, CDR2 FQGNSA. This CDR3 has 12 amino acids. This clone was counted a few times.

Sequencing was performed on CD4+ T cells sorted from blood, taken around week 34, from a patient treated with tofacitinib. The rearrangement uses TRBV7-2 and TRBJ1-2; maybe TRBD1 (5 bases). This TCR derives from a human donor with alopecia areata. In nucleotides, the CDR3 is TGTGCCAGCAGCTTCGGCAGGGAGGGCTACACCTTC. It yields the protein CASSFGREGYTF.